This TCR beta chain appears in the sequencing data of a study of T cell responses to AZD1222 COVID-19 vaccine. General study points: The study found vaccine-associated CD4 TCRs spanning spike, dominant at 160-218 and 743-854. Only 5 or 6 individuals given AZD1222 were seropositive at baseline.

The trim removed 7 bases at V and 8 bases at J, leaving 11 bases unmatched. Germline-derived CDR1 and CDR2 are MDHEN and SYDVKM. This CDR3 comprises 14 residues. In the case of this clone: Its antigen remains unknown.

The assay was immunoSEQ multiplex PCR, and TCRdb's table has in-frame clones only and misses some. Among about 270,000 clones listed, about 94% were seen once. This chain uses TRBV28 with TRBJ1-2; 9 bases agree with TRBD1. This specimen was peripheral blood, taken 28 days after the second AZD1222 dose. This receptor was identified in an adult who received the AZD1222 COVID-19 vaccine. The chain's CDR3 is CASTPQGAPRGYTF. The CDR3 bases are TGTGCCAGCACTCCACAGGGGGCGCCGAGGGGCTACACCTTC.